Sequencing of this T cell receptor (beta chain) was carried out in a study of cytomegalovirus exposure and HLA in healthy donors (dated by TCRdb to between 2016 and 2019). Broadly, across the study: In an earlier analysis of approximately 640 of the donors, 250 to 350 Gb of sequence data and 90 million to 120 million unique TCR beta sequences from about 180 million T cells were reported. Around 330 gigabases of sequencing data and 70 million to 95 million unique TCR sequences made up an early release that covered over 550 HLA-typed donors. Among the roughly 410 genotyped donors, approximately 82% belonged to the genetic ancestry cluster associated with self-reported Caucasian donors. The study aimed to test whether signatures of past pathogen exposure could be identified by cataloging public T cell receptors. The T cell repertoires of 666 subjects were profiled by immunosequencing and related to cytomegalovirus serostatus. In addition to the first cohort of 666 subjects, a separate validation cohort of under 150 different subjects was used. To predict cytomegalovirus infection status, the study combined high-throughput TCR immunosequencing, statistical association of individual TCRs with disease status, and machine learning. To study patterns of TCR occurrence, a later analysis re-analyzed previously published TCR beta repertoires from 666 donors and added high-resolution HLA genotyping. In the later analysis, no new phenotypic data were used to find candidate immune exposures; instead, reliance was placed on TCR beta sequences and their occurrence across donors. An earlier analysis of around 640 of the donors used high-throughput TCR beta sequencing to judge whether each TCR beta V gene segment behaved as functional or pseudogenic. Donor age, sex, ethnicity and CMV serostatus were compiled together with the repertoire data. In a later genetic analysis, genome-wide SNP genotypes for 398 of the 666 donors were used, and that subset was treated as a discovery cohort. Every discovery cohort repertoire had been produced on one sequencing platform. Both class I and class II loci were covered by HLA typing, at four-digit resolution. The number of typed donors differed by locus: about 620-630 for A, B, C, DRB1 and DQB1; approximately 530 for DQA1; around 610 for DPA1; and some 470 for DPB1. A handful of DR-DQ haplotypes were handled as single units for association and clustering because linkage in the cohort was strong. Among about 390 genotyped donors of the cohort, an average of around 240,000 unique TCR beta nucleotide sequences were sequenced per donor, roughly a sixth of them non-productive.

On this clone itself: Which antigen it targets is not known. Per-base quality was not reported, and no clone a single base away is much larger than it.

The germline V gene encodes CDR1 SGHVS and CDR2 FQNEAQ. Including cysteine and phenylalanine, the CDR3 has 16 amino acids. The CDR3 DNA has 48 bases and is translated from base 1. Germline trimming: 5 bases from V, 1 base from J; junction bases outside gene matches: 8. In total, fewer than 750 healthy bone marrow donors made up the cohort. At the time of sampling, every cohort member was nominally healthy, though immune exposures that went unrecorded were likely present. The donor was CMV seronegative and was included in the group of about 400 seronegative cohort members. A peripheral blood sample was collected from each donor, and TCR beta sequencing was performed on peripheral blood mononuclear cells. The Qiagen DNeasy Blood Extraction Kit was used to extract genomic DNA from the blood cell samples. Receptor amplification or capture employed the immunoSEQ multiplex PCR assay. For the multiplex PCR, a mixture combining 60 forward primers for TCR Vbeta segments and 13 reverse primers for TCR Jbeta segments was used. The CDR3 region of rearranged TCR beta genes was amplified from genomic DNA by a multiplex PCR assay. The amplified TCR beta libraries were sequenced on the Illumina HiSeq System as 87-base-pair reads. The published analysis was carried out like this. A later analysis tallied around 80 million unique TCR beta chains across the 666 repertoires, and approximately 12 million of those chains were shared by two or more donors. A nearest-neighbor algorithm error-corrected the raw reads and collapsed the reads into unique sequences, merging closely related sequences to remove PCR and sequencing errors. Alignment of CDR3 sequences to IMGT reference sequences was used to assign V, D and J gene segments. For a sequence to be retained, at least a six-nucleotide match to both a V gene segment and a J gene segment was required. Rearrangements were called productive when the CDR3 lacked stop codons and stayed in frame with V and J; all others were non-productive. CDR3 was defined according to IMGT convention as the region running from the second conserved V-encoded cysteine to the conserved J-encoded phenylalanine. The earlier analysis of roughly 590 of the donors excluded sequences that lacked an unambiguous match to a single V gene segment. An earlier analysis of a few hundred of the donors called V segments functional above 56.7% productive rearrangements and segregating when the between-donor standard deviation exceeded 5%. A statistical classification framework was developed to diagnose cytomegalovirus status using the catalog of TCR beta chain sequences. V and J gene assignment, in a later analysis, came from comparing TCR nucleotide sequences with IMGT/GENE-DB human TR gene sequences. Using the TCRdist pipeline, a later analysis assigned CDR3 sequences along with most-parsimonious VDJ recombination scenarios. In a later analysis, each TCR beta chain was defined by its CDR3 amino acid sequence together with its V-gene family, and reads without a unique V-gene family were excluded. As a way to deal with suspected cross-contamination and a sequencing artifact, a later analysis dropped more than 500 nucleotide sequences that were highly shared and had low generation probability. In a later analysis, a clonal expansion index was calculated for each public chain from normalized within-repertoire ranks of inferred template counts. In a later analysis, generation probabilities were computed using a VDJ recombination model fitted to out-of-frame rearrangements, and the results were checked against IGoR. In a later analysis, TCR-TCR, TCR-HLA and TCR-CMV co-occurrence was scored with hypergeometric tests, and a repertoire-size bias correction was applied to TCR pairs. To estimate false discovery rates, a later analysis permuted the HLA or CMV assignments 20 times. In a later analysis, co-occurring TCRs were grouped with DBSCAN, and TCRdist sequence similarity was added when clustering was performed within HLA-allele-positive subsets. Repertoires with fewer than 30,000 or more than 120,000 public chains were left out of co-occurrence clustering, as were four to six repertoires with anomalous nucleotide sharing. TCRdb's version of the immuneACCESS table is confined to in-frame rearrangements and falls short of the full clone set. An unresolved V gene accounts for under half of the shortfall where checked; the remainder is of unknown origin. V and J calls and clone size are given by that table; D and trimming were obtained from the DNA. Across this sample there are 100,000 to 150,000 clones, with 75% to 85% seen only once. Together, the top ten hold 1% of the sample.

Paper-wide results and their limitations: Over 15 rarely observed V segments, including chromosome 9 orphons, were excluded from the earlier analysis of a few hundred of the donors because counts were too low. Most TCR sequences were observed very rarely across donors, whereas some public TCRs were present in many individuals. The study gave a list of 150 to 200 TCR beta chains associated with cytomegalovirus. Compared with the roughly 710-donor mean, donors in an Asian-associated ancestry cluster had fewer N-insertions in productive TCRs, according to a later genetic analysis. In vitro tests confirmed that a few of the cytomegalovirus-associated TCR beta chains recognize cytomegalovirus antigens. A group of highly shared sequence variants was considered likely to be a technical artifact of the sequencing pipeline. Strong co-occurrence of HLA alleles, especially DR and DQ, made assigning TCR associations to individual alleles difficult. In a later analysis, several top co-occurrence clusters were reported to appear linked to parvovirus B19, influenza, CMV and Epstein-Barr virus. In an earlier analysis of about 550 of the donors, most TCR beta V segments were observed in productive rearrangements about 90% or about 30% of the time, broadly matching IMGT annotations. For the cohort, immune exposure information was limited to CMV serostatus. An association between a missense DCLRE1C variant and V-gene and J-gene trimming of TCR beta chains was found in a later genetic analysis and replicated in an independent cohort. Correlated functional status among segregating V segments might be attributable to linkage disequilibrium, but an unknown experimental factor could not be ruled out. The authors suggested that the approach could potentially be generalized to other disease states and immunological phenotypes. The presence/absence analyses assumed that sequencing depth was roughly uniform across donors, and that assumption may not be true. The cohort was sequenced for TCR beta chains only, and without alpha or paired-chain data the features that could be detected were limited. The classifier was reported to diagnose cytomegalovirus status with high specificity and sensitivity in both the original cohort and the validation cohort. At a false discovery rate of 0.05, a later analysis linked some 18,000 TCR beta sequences to specific HLA alleles. In a later analysis, HLA-associated TCR beta chains showed more clonal expansion and lower generation probabilities than non-associated chains that were equally common. In a later analysis, the rate of TCR association differed among HLA loci, with DRB1 alleles having the most associated TCRs and HLA-C alleles having the fewest. Some IMGT-functional V segments, including TRBV6-2 and TRBV6-3, could not be distinguished by the 87-base-pair reads and were therefore excluded. A later analysis found that most CMV-associated TCR beta chains appeared HLA-restricted, with HLA associations seemingly driven largely by CMV exposure. A further reported finding was that TCR beta sequences accurately predicted the HLA-A and HLA-B alleles for most subjects in the first cohort. HLA typing was unavailable for some donors at each locus, so association tests used only the typed subset.

The sample was PBMCs. This clonotype originated in a man between 40 and 49 years old in good health and CMV-seronegative. Recombination connected TRBV7-8 to TRBJ1-5, with TRBD1 identical over 7 junction bases. In nucleotide form, the sequence is TGTGCCAGCAGCCCGACCGAGGGGGCGAGCAATCAGCCCCAGCATTTT. Protein translation: CASSPTEGASNQPQHF.